This TCR beta chain comes out of a study of cytomegalovirus exposure and HLA in healthy donors. Findings and caveats of the study: The number of N-insertions in an Asian-associated ancestry cluster was reportedly below the roughly 620-donor mean in a later analysis.

As to this clone: No antigen is known for it.

Researchers ran the PCR with 60 Vbeta and 13 Jbeta primers. Assay: immunoSEQ multiplex PCR; the TCRdb copy retains only in-frame clones and omits some. The sample includes around 190,000 clones, around 81% seen only once; the top ten take 1.5% to 2%. Sample: PBMCs. This TCR came from a man aged 25-40 years in good health and CMV-seronegative.

The CDR3 DNA is TGTGCCAGCAGTCCAACTGCCTTGGCGGGAGGACCCTACGAGCAGTACTTC. Its translation is CASSPTALAGGPYEQYF. The genes are TRBV28 and TRBJ2-7, with 8 bases aligning to TRBD2. After removal of 5 bases from V and 2 bases from J, the junction contained 14 bases not matched to a gene. The CDR3 has 17 residues. CDR1 is MDHEN and CDR2 is SYDVKM in the germline V gene.